This entry is about one T cell receptor beta chain. Its antigen is unknown. Base qualities are not recorded, but no much larger clone differs from it by a single base. The source of the sample is a study of T cells in tumors after PD-1 blockade (dated by TCRdb to the late 2010s). For the study in its entirety: Prior checkpoint blockade, systemic immunosuppressant use, and recent radiotherapy or other anti-cancer therapy within 4 weeks were grounds for patient exclusion. RECIST version 1.1 was used to evaluate clinical response. Treatment consisted of either cemiplimab 350 mg every 2 weeks or pembrolizumab 200 mg every 3 weeks. To compare blood and tumor clonotypes, bulk TCR sequencing was performed on nine to ten peripheral blood samples from about five patients. Ongoing daily vismodegib 150 mg was also given to a subset of patients during anti-PD-1 treatment. An average of around 120,000 TCR templates (range about 21,000-280,000) and 36,536 unique clonotypes was obtained for peripheral blood samples. Paired single-cell RNA and TCR sequencing was performed on site-matched tumors from BCC or SCC patients before and after anti-PD-1 therapy.

The immunoSEQ platform was used to carry out deep TCRbeta sequencing. On the study's bioinformatics: Only productive rearrangements were exported from the immunoSEQ Analyzer for downstream analysis. T cell phenotypes were assigned to bulk TCRbeta clonotypes by matching the clonotypes to single-cell RNA+TCR-seq clones with the same TCRbeta sequence. Using bulk TCR sequencing data, clone enrichment in tumor was calculated by dividing a clone's tumor frequency by the same clone's PBMC frequency. GLIPH was used to group TCRs into specificity groups, clusters of distinct TCRs likely recognizing common antigens via shared CDR3 motifs. TCRdb re-hosts the immuneACCESS table, in-frame sequences only. Its copies lack some clones; in the studies checked, an unresolved V gene accounts for under half of them, and the cause for the rest is not known. Clone size and V and J calls were adopted from that table, with D and trimming inferred from the DNA. The sample table lists tens of thousands of clones, roughly 70% of them with a count of one. The top ten hold approximately 4.5% of the sample.

Overall study outcomes, separate from this receptor: About 41% of tumor TCR clonotypes were found in blood, and some novel exhausted tumor clones appeared in pre-treatment blood, suggesting peripheral recruitment. The source of novel T cell clones was not identified and could include lymphoid organs or rare unexpanded clones within the tumor or its periphery.

Read against the paper, the sample's time point label means: after anti-PD-1 therapy. Genomic DNA extracted from tumor biopsies or peripheral blood was used for bulk TCRbeta sequencing, with input ranging from 616 ng to 6,004 ng. Every patient was a poor candidate for surgical resection and had histologically proven advanced or metastatic basal or squamous cell carcinoma. Of the 10 or so patients making up the basal cell carcinoma cohort, roughly 8 underwent bulk tumor TCR sequencing. The germline V gene supplies CDR1 SNHLY and CDR2 FYNNEI. Between the V and J ends, shortened by 7 bases and 1 base respectively, the junction contains 11 bases. Reading from cysteine to phenylalanine, the CDR3 counts 13 amino acids. Only CDR3 DNA is held: 39 bases, read in frame from base 1.

The input for sequencing was PBMCs, taken after anti-PD-1 treatment. The sequence links TRBV2 to TRBJ2-7, with a tentative D gene TRBD1 over 6 matching bases. This receptor was identified in a human donor with basal cell carcinoma. The sequenced DNA is TGTGCCAGCATCCGGGACAATTCCTACGAGCAGTACTTC. Its amino acids are CASIRDNSYEQYF.